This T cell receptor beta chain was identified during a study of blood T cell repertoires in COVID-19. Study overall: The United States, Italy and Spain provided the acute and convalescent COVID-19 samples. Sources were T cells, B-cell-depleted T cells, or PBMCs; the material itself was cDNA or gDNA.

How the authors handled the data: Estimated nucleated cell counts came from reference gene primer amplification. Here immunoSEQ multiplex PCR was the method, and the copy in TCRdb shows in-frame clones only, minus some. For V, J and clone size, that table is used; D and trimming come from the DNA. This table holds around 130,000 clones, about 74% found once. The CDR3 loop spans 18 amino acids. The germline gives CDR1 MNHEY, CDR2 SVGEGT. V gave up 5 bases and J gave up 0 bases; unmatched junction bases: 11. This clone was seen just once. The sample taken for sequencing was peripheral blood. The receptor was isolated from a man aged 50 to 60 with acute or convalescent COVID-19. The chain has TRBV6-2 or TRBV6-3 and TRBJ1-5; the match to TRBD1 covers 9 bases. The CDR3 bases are TGTGCCAGCAGTCTCCGACAGGGGGGATCGTATAGCAATCAGCCCCAGCATTTT. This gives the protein CASSLRQGGSYSNQPQHF.